This TCR beta chain is drawn from a study of blood T cell repertoires in COVID-19. Study in general: Researchers got acute and convalescent COVID-19 samples from the United States, Italy and Spain. T cells, B-cell-depleted T cells, or PBMCs supplied cDNA or gDNA.

The length of the CDR3 is 17 residues. Germline loops: CDR1 SEHNR, CDR2 FQNEAQ (reference sequence). The J segment lost 3 bases and the V segment lost 5 bases, leaving 7 bases of the junction unmatched. Per the authors' pipeline: Cell counts per sample came from amplifying reference gene primers. The table came from immunoSEQ multiplex PCR; TCRdb's copy has only in-frame clones and leaves some out. That table is the source of V, J and clone size, and D and trimming were worked out from the DNA. The sample shows just under 50,000 clones, 65% to 90% of them seen only once. The sample taken for sequencing was peripheral blood. The clonotype originates from a human donor in a cohort sampled during active COVID-19. V and J are TRBV7-9 and TRBJ2-5; TRBD2 matches at 15 bases. CDR3 sequence reads: CASSPGLAGGPKETQYF. The DNA of the CDR3 is TGTGCCAGCAGCCCCGGACTAGCGGGAGGGCCGAAAGAGACCCAGTACTTC.